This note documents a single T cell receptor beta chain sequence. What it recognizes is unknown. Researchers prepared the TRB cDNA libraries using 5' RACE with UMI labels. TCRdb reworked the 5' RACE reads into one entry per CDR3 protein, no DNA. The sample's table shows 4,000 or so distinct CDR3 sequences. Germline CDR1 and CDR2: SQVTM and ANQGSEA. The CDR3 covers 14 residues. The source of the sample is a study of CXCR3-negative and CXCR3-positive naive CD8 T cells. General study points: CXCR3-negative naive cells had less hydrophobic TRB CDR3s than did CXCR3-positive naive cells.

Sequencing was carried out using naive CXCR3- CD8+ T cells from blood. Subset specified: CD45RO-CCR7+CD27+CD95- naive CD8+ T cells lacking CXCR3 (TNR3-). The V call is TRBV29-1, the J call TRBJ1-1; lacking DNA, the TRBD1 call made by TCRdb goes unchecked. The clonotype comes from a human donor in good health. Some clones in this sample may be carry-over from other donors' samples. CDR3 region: CSVTTGFVGTEAFF.